A single sample is the source of the 23 T cell receptor beta chains below, sequenced in a study of blood T cell repertoires in COVID-19 (dated by TCRdb to 2018 to 2020). Library preparation used the immunoSEQ multiplex PCR assay. As stored in TCRdb, this immuneACCESS dataset retains in-frame rearrangements with V and J assigned. A fraction of the clones does not appear; measured against another copy, unresolved V genes explain less than half of the discrepancy, and the remainder lacks a known reason. This sample is represented by hundreds of thousands of clones; more than 70% of them were singletons. In total, the top ten clones hold around 11% of the sample. Sequences were obtained from peripheral blood. These receptors were collected from a woman aged 25 to 39 with COVID-19, enrolled during active disease.

This chain joins TRBV30 and TRBJ1-6; no definite D call. Trimming stripped 5 bases from V and 7 bases from J, with 12 bases between. The CDR3 runs to 13 residues. The germline CDR1 and CDR2 sequences are GTSNPN and SVGIG (reference sequence). CDR3 in amino acids: CAWLGGSNSPLHF. The CDR3 bases are TGTGCCTGGTTAGGAGGATCCAATTCACCCCTCCACTTT.

V gene TRBV7-9 combines with J gene TRBJ2-1; 7 bases fit TRBD2. The V gene end was trimmed by 5 bases and the J gene end by 10 bases; junction bases not matched to a gene: 11. The CDR3 is made up of 14 amino acids. CDR1 and CDR2 (germline): SEHNR, FQNEAQ (reference sequence). The CDR3 here is CASSTGTTTLEQFF. The CDR3 DNA is TGTGCCAGCAGCACCGGGACTACAACCCTCGAGCAGTTCTTC. Supplemented by reference TRBV7-9 and TRBJ2-1, the full variable domain reads DTGVSQNPRHKITKRGQNVTFRCDPISEHNRLYWYRQTLGQGPEFLTYFQNEAQLEKSRLLSDRFSAERPKGSFSTLEIQRTEQGDSAMYLCASSTGTTTLEQFFGPGTRLTVL.

The rearrangement links TRBV6-2 or TRBV6-3 to TRBJ2-3, with no clear D. The germline gives CDR1 MNHEY, CDR2 SVGEGT. With 5 bases removed from V and 2 bases from J, the gap between germline ends came to 11 bases. This CDR3 is built from 14 residues. CDR3 sequence: CASSQLPVTDTQYF. In DNA, the CDR3 is TGTGCCAGCAGTCAACTTCCTGTCACAGATACGCAGTATTTT.

CDR3 loop: CASSLSDVNTEAFF. The CDR3 region has the DNA TGTGCCAGCAGTTTAAGCGACGTGAACACTGAAGCTTTCTTT. The rearrangement links TRBV27 to TRBJ1-1; unclear D gene. Trimming left V 2 bases short and J 0 bases short, with 7 bases between. The V gene's germline CDR1 is MNHEY and CDR2 SMNVEV (reference sequence). The CDR3 runs to 14 residues.

This clone was recorded only once. J is TRBJ1-2 and V is TRBV28, with 8 bases lining up with TRBD1. The CDR3 is made up of 14 amino acids. Losses at the gene ends were 2 bases for V and 4 bases for J; bases not matched to a gene: 3. Germline V CDR1 and CDR2: MDHEN, SYDVKM. CDR3 in DNA: TGTGCCAGCAGTTTACCAGGGGGCTCCTATGGCTACACCTTC. This sequence encodes CASSLPGGSYGYTF.

This sequence joins TRBV4-3 and TRBJ2-1, with 7 bases matching TRBD2. This CDR3 comprises 16 residues. J gave up 0 bases and V 4 bases, and 6 bases lay outside the gene matches. Germline V gene data show CDR1 as LGHNA and CDR2 as YSLEER. The CDR3 nucleotides are TGCGCCAGCAGCCTACTAGCGCGACCCTCCTACAATGAGCAGTTCTTC. It translates to CASSLLARPSYNEQFF.

The rearrangement uses TRBV6-1 and TRBJ2-1; TRBD2 aligns across 12 bases. This CDR3 has 19 residues. CDR1 and CDR2 from the germline V gene are MNHNS and SASEGT. V lost 2 bases to trimming and J lost 3 bases; unmatched junction nucleotides: 11. The CDR3 reads CASSETTSGSLFFYNEQFF. DNA for the CDR3: TGTGCCAGCAGTGAAACGACTAGCGGGAGCTTATTCTTCTACAATGAGCAGTTCTTC.

This chain uses TRBV5-1 with TRBJ2-3, with D unclear. The germline V gene encodes CDR1 SGHRS and CDR2 YFSETQ. With 4 bases removed from V and 2 bases from J, the gap between germline ends came to 8 bases. The CDR3 totals 13 residues. The CDR3 DNA reads as TGCGCCAGCAGCCCGCAGAACACAGATACGCAGTATTTT. Amino acids: CASSPQNTDTQYF.

The rearrangement joins TRBV3-1 (or the pseudogene TRBV3-2) to TRBJ1-3, with TRBD1 identical over 9 bases. The CDR3 runs 16 residues. Unmatched junction bases numbered 5, after V lost 5 bases and J lost 0 bases. Germline-derived CDR1 and CDR2 are LGHDT and YNNKEL (reference sequence). CDR3 sequence (DNA): TGTGCCAGCAGCTCCGGGACAGGGTTCTCTGGAAACACCATATATTTT. This sequence encodes CASSSGTGFSGNTIYF.

This clone was seen once. The rearrangement links TRBV10-3 to TRBJ2-7; the match to TRBD1 covers 8 bases. In germline, CDR1 is ENHRY, CDR2 SYGVKD. With V trimmed by 2 bases and J by 4 bases, 4 bases remained unmatched. CDR3 length equals 14 residues. CDR3 sequence reads: CAISERTGLYEQYF. In DNA, the CDR3 is TGTGCCATCAGTGAGAGGACAGGGCTATACGAGCAGTACTTC.

The chain employs TRBV30 and TRBJ1-4; D may be TRBD1 (5 bases). The CDR3 runs 16 residues. Trimming took off 0 bases at V and 7 bases at J, with 18 bases between the two ends. In germline, CDR1 is GTSNPN, CDR2 SVGIG (reference sequence). Written as DNA, the CDR3 is TGTGCCTGGAGTGTACAATTCGGAAGGGGAGGTGAAAAACTGTTTTTT. This encodes CAWSVQFGRGGEKLFF.

CDR3 loop: CASTPVAGPRTEAFF. The CDR3 DNA is TGTGCCAGCACTCCCGTCGCAGGGCCTAGAACTGAAGCTTTCTTT. The chain combines TRBV2 with TRBJ1-1, with a tentative D call TRBD1 (5 bases). The CDR3 totals 15 residues. V shed 7 bases and J shed 5 bases, with 20 bases lying between them. Germline CDR1 reads SNHLY; CDR2 reads FYNNEI.

CDR3 sequence reads: CASSFERELGSYEQYF. CDR3 in DNA: TGTGCCAGCAGTTTCGAGCGGGAGCTGGGCTCCTACGAGCAGTACTTC. The chain has TRBV6-2 or TRBV6-3 and TRBJ2-7; 8 nucleotides line up with TRBD2. The CDR3 covers 16 residues. Trimming took 4 bases from V and 0 from J; bases not matched to a gene: 8. Germline V gene data show CDR1 as MNHEY and CDR2 as SVGEGT.

The CDR3 region has the DNA TGTGCCACCAGCAGAGGAGCCGAGACCCAGTACTTC. This gives the protein CATSRGAETQYF. This chain joins TRBV15 and TRBJ2-5; the D is unclear. The germline V and J ends were trimmed by 1 base and 5 bases, with 5 bases remaining between them. Germline assignment: CDR1 LNHNV and CDR2 YYDKDF (reference sequence). This CDR3 has 12 residues.

V is TRBV6-5 and J is TRBJ1-4, with D tentatively TRBD1 (5 bases). V was shortened by 0 bases and J by 11 bases, with 10 bases between the two germline ends. CDR3 length: 13 residues. Germline CDR1 MNHEY, CDR2 SVGAGI. The CDR3 here is CASSYSTATKLFF. CDR3 DNA sequence: TGTGCCAGCAGTTACTCGACAGCGACCAAACTGTTTTTT.

The chain combines TRBV19 with TRBJ1-1; D not certain. Trimming took off 7 bases at V and 6 bases at J, with 6 bases between the two ends. CDR3 length: 10 residues. Germline CDR1 and CDR2: LNHDA and SQIVND (reference sequence). Here the CDR3 DNA reads TGTGCCAGTATCGGGGCTGAAGCTTTCTTT. Protein sequence: CASIGAEAFF.

The CDR3 region has the DNA TGTGCCTGGAGTGCCCACAGGGGAAACACTGAAGCTTTCTTT. It yields the protein CAWSAHRGNTEAFF. This rearrangement joins TRBV30 to TRBJ1-1; TRBD1 matches 7 bases. The ends lost 1 base at V and 2 bases at J; junction bases unmatched: 4. The germline V gene has CDR1 GTSNPN and CDR2 SVGIG (reference sequence). The CDR3 is 14 amino acids.

The chain couples TRBV4-1 to TRBJ1-6; TRBD1 is a possible D gene (6 bases). Germline V gene sequence: CDR1 MGHRA, CDR2 YSYEKL. This CDR3 region has 17 residues. V lost 4 bases and J 7 bases, leaving 20 bases between the germline ends. CDR3 nucleotides: TGCGCCAGCAGCCCAAGAAATATAGGACAGCGAAATTCACCCCTCCACTTT. Its translation: CASSPRNIGQRNSPLHF.

The chain is built from TRBV28 and TRBJ2-3; TRBD1 is a possible D gene (6 bases). Looked up from germline, CDR1 is MDHEN and CDR2 is SYDVKM. Trimming took 5 bases from V and 2 from J, leaving 14 bases between them. The CDR3 totals 15 residues. In DNA form, the CDR3 reads TGTGCCAGCAGTCCAGGGACACGTCTCACAGATACGCAGTATTTT. It is translated as CASSPGTRLTDTQYF. The full variable domain, completed using reference TRBV28 and TRBJ2-3, is DVKVTQSSRYLVKRTGEKVFLECVQDMDHENMFWYRQDPGLGLRLIYFSYDVKMKEKGDIPEGYSVSREKKERFSLILESASTNQTSMYLCASSPGTRLTDTQYFGPGTRLTVL.

The rearrangement links TRBV6-5 to TRBJ1-6; D is possibly TRBD1 (5 bases). Trimming cost V 11 bases and J 9 bases, with 17 bases left between them. This CDR3 has 13 amino acids. Germline V gene lookup returns CDR1 MNHEY and CDR2 SVGAGI. This chain's CDR3 is CACSRVAGSPLHF. Here the CDR3 DNA reads TGTGCCTGCTCCAGGGTAGCCGGTTCACCCCTCCACTTT.

The rearrangement links TRBV11-2 to TRBJ2-7; 7 positions match TRBD2. Germline loops: CDR1 SGHAT, CDR2 FQNNGV. The V and J ends lost 5 bases and 5 bases, in that order; junction bases with no gene match: 9. CDR3 length: 14 residues. The CDR3, as DNA: TGTGCCAGCAGCGGGCCCGGGACTAACAACGAGCAGTACTTC. Its protein is CASSGPGTNNEQYF. Looking up the rest from reference TRBV11-2 and TRBJ2-7 gives the full variable domain: EAGVAQSPRYKIIEKRQSVAFWCNPISGHATLYWYQQILGQGPKLLIQFQNNGVVDDSQLPKDRFSAERLKGVDSTLKIQPAKLEDSAVYLCASSGPGTNNEQYFGPGTRLTVT.

This chain uses TRBV28 with TRBJ2-7, with D perhaps matching TRBD1 (6 bases). Trimming shortened V by 4 bases and J by 2 bases, and 6 bases separated the two germline ends. The germline V gene has CDR1 MDHEN and CDR2 SYDVKM. CDR3 length equals 12 residues. The CDR3 is CASSSGAYEQYF. The CDR3 bases are TGTGCCAGCAGTTCAGGGGCCTACGAGCAGTACTTC. The complete variable domain, with remaining parts taken from reference TRBV28 and TRBJ2-7, reads DVKVTQSSRYLVKRTGEKVFLECVQDMDHENMFWYRQDPGLGLRLIYFSYDVKMKEKGDIPEGYSVSREKKERFSLILESASTNQTSMYLCASSSGAYEQYFGPGTRLTVT.

This clone was counted between two and nine times. The V call is TRBV11-2, the J call TRBJ1-2; D possibly corresponds to TRBD1 (5 bases). The CDR3 is 13 amino acids. CDR1 is SGHAT, CDR2 FQNNGV, per germline. V was pared by 2 bases and J by 8 bases, with 12 bases between. This CDR3 is CASSLSGAGGYTF. In DNA form, the CDR3 reads TGTGCCAGCAGCTTAAGCGGGGCGGGAGGCTACACCTTC.